This paragraph covers one TCR beta chain sequence. This specimen comes from a study of technical replicates of blood from a handful of donors. TCRdb's copy holds only in-frame clones and misses some; the assay was immunoSEQ multiplex PCR. The repertoire holds 9,500 to 15,000 clones, with over 85% as singletons. Germline V gene data show CDR1 as MNHEY and CDR2 as SMNVEV (reference sequence). The CDR3 is 17 residues long. V dropped 6 bases and J dropped 9; count of bases not matched to a gene: 19. Material for sequencing was PBMCs. J is TRBJ2-1 and V is TRBV27; 8 positions match TRBD2. The receptor's source is a human donor in good health. CDR3 nucleotides: TGTGCCAGCAGCCACCGGATAGCGGGATCGGTCGGTATTGAGCAGTTCTTC. Translated, it gives CASSHRIAGSVGIEQFF.